Listed here are 11 T cell receptor beta chains from one sample, sequenced in a study of blood T cell repertoires in COVID-19. The protocol was immunoSEQ multiplex PCR, while the TCRdb copy is restricted to in-frame clones and leaves out a portion. The sample shows about 210,000 clones, about four fifths of them seen only once. Source material: peripheral blood. These receptors were taken from a woman aged 45-65 years with active or convalescent COVID-19.

This clone was seen once. The chain is built from TRBV6-1 and TRBJ1-6, with D unresolved. The CDR3 covers 13 residues. Germline-derived CDR1 and CDR2 are MNHNS and SASEGT. V was shortened by 0 bases and J by 7 bases, with 4 bases between the two germline ends. CDR3 sequence: CASSEALNSPLHF. The CDR3 DNA reads TGTGCCAGCAGTGAAGCCCTCAATTCACCCCTCCACTTT.

This chain connects TRBV28 to TRBJ1-3; TRBD1 matches 8 bases. CDR1 MDHEN and CDR2 SYDVKM come from the germline V gene. The CDR3 contains 15 residues. V lost 7 bases to trimming and J lost 0 bases; unmatched junction nucleotides: 5. CDR3 DNA sequence: TGTGCCAGCACCGCGGGACAGGCCTCTGGAAACACCATATATTTT. Amino acids: CASTAGQASGNTIYF.

This chain uses TRBV6-5 with TRBJ2-5; D might be TRBD2 (6 bases). There are 12 residues in the CDR3. Germline V CDR1 and CDR2: MNHEY, SVGAGI. The germline V and J ends were trimmed by 6 bases and 5 bases, with 10 bases remaining between them. CDR3 sequence (DNA): TGTGCCAGCAGCCCCCGGGGGGAGACCCAGTACTTC. Translated, it gives CASSPRGETQYF.

CDR3 bases: TGTGCCAGCAGCAAAGCGCTACTTATACCGGGACTAGCGGGTTTATACGAGCAGTACTTC. Protein product: CASSKALLIPGLAGLYEQYF. The J gene is TRBJ2-7, the V gene TRBV21-1; TRBD2, the table's D call, lacks a check against the DNA. TRBV21-1 is a pseudogene. This CDR3 region has 20 residues.

This chain uses TRBV5-1 with TRBJ1-2, with D possibly matching TRBD1 (6 bases). The germline CDR1 and CDR2 sequences are SGHRS and YFSETQ. V was cut by 0 bases and J by 8 bases, with 14 bases left in between. The CDR3 extends over 14 amino acids. The CDR3, as DNA: TGCGCCAGCAGCTTGGAGGACAGAGTTGCAGGCTACACCTTC. Translating gives CASSLEDRVAGYTF.

J is TRBJ1-5 and V is TRBV28; 12 positions agree with TRBD1. Germline CDR1 MDHEN, CDR2 SYDVKM. The V gene end was trimmed by 3 bases and the J gene end by 9 bases; junction bases not matched to a gene: 12. The CDR3 has 17 amino acids. Here the CDR3 DNA reads TGTGCCAGCAGTTTGGGGACAGGGGGCGCGGTGAGACGGCCCCAGCATTTT. Protein: CASSLGTGGAVRRPQHF.

The chain couples TRBV12-3 or TRBV12-4 to TRBJ2-7, with 9 bases aligning to TRBD2. The CDR3 extends over 12 amino acids. For the CDR3, the DNA is TGTGTACACGGACTAGCGCCAGAGGAGCAGTACTTC. It translates to CVHGLAPEEQYF.

The chain uses TRBV27 and TRBJ2-2; D remains ambiguous. This CDR3 has 13 residues. CDR1 is MNHEY, CDR2 SMNVEV, per germline (reference sequence). Trimming pared 6 bases from V and 0 bases from J, leaving 5 bases between. In DNA, the CDR3 is TGTGCCAGCAGAGCTTCGAACACCGGGGAGCTGTTTTTT. Translated, it gives CASRASNTGELFF.

The J gene is TRBJ2-5, the V gene TRBV11-2; TRBD2 agrees at 9 bases. Germline CDR1 and CDR2: SGHAT and FQNNGV. J was trimmed by 0 bases and V by 5 bases; bases with no gene match: 7. CDR3 length: 16 amino acids. CDR3 amino acids: CASSILAGYYQETQYF. The CDR3 DNA follows: TGTGCCAGCAGCATACTAGCGGGTTATTACCAAGAGACCCAGTACTTC. Looking up the rest from reference TRBV11-2 and TRBJ2-5 gives the full variable domain: EAGVAQSPRYKIIEKRQSVAFWCNPISGHATLYWYQQILGQGPKLLIQFQNNGVVDDSQLPKDRFSAERLKGVDSTLKIQPAKLEDSAVYLCASSILAGYYQETQYFGPGTRLLVL.

This chain joins TRBV5-6 and TRBJ1-1; D is perhaps TRBD1 (6 bases). In germline, CDR1 is SGHDT, CDR2 YYEEEE. The CDR3 runs to 16 residues. Trimming cost V 4 bases and J 5 bases, with 21 bases left between them. CDR3 region: CASSPVGGQWGTEAFF. DNA of the CDR3: TGTGCCAGCAGCCCGGTCGGGGGGCAGTGGGGAACTGAAGCTTTCTTT.

V is TRBV6-6 and J is TRBJ2-2; tentative D call: TRBD2 (6 bases). Germline V CDR1 and CDR2: MNHNY, SVGAGI (reference sequence). Trimming stripped 2 bases from V and 5 bases from J, with 9 bases between. The CDR3 loop spans 14 amino acids. The CDR3 bases are TGTGCCAGCAGTTACGAGCGGGTAACCGGGGAGCTGTTTTTT. Its translation is CASSYERVTGELFF.